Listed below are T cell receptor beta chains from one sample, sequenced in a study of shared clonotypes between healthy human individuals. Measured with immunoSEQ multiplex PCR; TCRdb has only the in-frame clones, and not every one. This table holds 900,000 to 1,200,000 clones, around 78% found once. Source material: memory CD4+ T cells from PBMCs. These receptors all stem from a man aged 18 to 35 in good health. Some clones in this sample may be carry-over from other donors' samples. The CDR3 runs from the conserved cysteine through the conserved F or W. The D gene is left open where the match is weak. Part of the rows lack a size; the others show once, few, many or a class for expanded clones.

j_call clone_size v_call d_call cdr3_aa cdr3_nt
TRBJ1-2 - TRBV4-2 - CASSPRSRGDYGYTF TGTGCCAGCAGCCCCCGATCCCGTGGAGACTATGGCTACACCTTC
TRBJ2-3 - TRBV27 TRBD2 CASSLRWGLAGAANTDTQYF TGTGCCAGCAGTTTAAGGTGGGGACTAGCGGGAGCAGCCAACACAGATACGCAGTATTTT
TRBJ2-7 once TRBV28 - CASSLFMQGTYEQYF TGTGCCAGCAGTTTATTCATGCAGGGAACCTACGAGCAGTACTTC
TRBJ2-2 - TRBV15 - CATSSPKEGAGELFF TGTGCCACCAGCAGCCCCAAGGAGGGAGCCGGGGAGCTGTTTTTT
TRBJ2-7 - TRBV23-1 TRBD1 CASPTKTGSSYEQYF TGCGCCAGCCCCACCAAGACAGGGAGCTCCTACGAGCAGTACTTC
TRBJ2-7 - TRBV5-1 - CASSPPGDEQYF TGCGCCAGCAGCCCCCCGGGGGACGAGCAGTACTTC
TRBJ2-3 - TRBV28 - CASSLSATDTQYF TGTGCCAGCAGTTTAAGCGCCACAGATACGCAGTATTTT
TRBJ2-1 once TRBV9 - CASSVEGRGYNEQFF TGTGCCAGCAGCGTAGAAGGCAGGGGCTACAATGAGCAGTTCTTC
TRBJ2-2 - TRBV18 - CASSPWGAINTGELFF TGTGCCAGCTCACCGTGGGGGGCAATAAACACCGGGGAGCTGTTTTTT
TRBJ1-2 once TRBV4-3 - CASSQEGGTNYGYTF TGCGCCAGCAGCCAAGAAGGCGGAACCAACTATGGCTACACCTTC
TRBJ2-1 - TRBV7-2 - CASSLGGPGFF TGTGCCAGCAGCTTAGGCGGGCCTGGGTTCTTC
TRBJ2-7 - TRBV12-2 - CASRFLGEF TGTGCAAGTCGCTTTTTAGGGGAATTC
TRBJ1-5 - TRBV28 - CASSLAGSNQPQHF TGTGCCAGCAGTTTGGCCGGGAGCAATCAGCCCCAGCATTTT
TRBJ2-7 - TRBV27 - CASSFGRTTYEQYF TGTGCCAGCAGTTTCGGGCGGACTACCTACGAGCAGTACTTC
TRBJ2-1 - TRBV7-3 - CASSLTLRGTYNEQFF TGTGCCAGCAGCTTAACGCTCCGCGGGACTTACAATGAGCAGTTCTTC
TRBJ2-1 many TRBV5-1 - CASSRRTEGNEQFF TGCGCCAGCAGCCGAAGGACAGAGGGCAATGAGCAGTTCTTC
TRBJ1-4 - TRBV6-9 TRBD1 CASRDQDRGLSLTNEKLFF TGTGCCAGCAGAGACCAGGACAGGGGGCTAAGTCTAACTAATGAAAAACTGTTTTTT
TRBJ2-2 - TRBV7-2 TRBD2 CASSLGGLAGVRGELFF TGTGCCAGCAGCTTAGGCGGACTAGCGGGAGTCCGGGGGGAGCTGTTTTTT
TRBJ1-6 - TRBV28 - CASSTGTRGSPLHF TGTGCCAGCAGTACCGGGACTAGAGGTTCACCCCTCCACTTT
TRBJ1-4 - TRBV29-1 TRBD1 CSVGGQGLGGEKLFF TGCAGCGTTGGGGGACAGGGGCTAGGTGGTGAAAAACTGTTTTTT
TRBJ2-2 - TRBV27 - CASSLLWDHGELFF TGTGCCAGCAGTTTATTGTGGGACCACGGGGAGCTGTTTTTT
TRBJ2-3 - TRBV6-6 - CASSYFDTQYF TGTGCCAGCAGTTACTTCGATACGCAGTATTTT
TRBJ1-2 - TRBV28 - CASRSRAYGYTF TGTGCCAGCAGGTCGAGGGCCTATGGCTACACCTTC
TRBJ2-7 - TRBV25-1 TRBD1 CASSDARDRGRNEQYF TGTGCCAGCAGTGATGCCCGGGACAGGGGCAGAAACGAGCAGTACTTC